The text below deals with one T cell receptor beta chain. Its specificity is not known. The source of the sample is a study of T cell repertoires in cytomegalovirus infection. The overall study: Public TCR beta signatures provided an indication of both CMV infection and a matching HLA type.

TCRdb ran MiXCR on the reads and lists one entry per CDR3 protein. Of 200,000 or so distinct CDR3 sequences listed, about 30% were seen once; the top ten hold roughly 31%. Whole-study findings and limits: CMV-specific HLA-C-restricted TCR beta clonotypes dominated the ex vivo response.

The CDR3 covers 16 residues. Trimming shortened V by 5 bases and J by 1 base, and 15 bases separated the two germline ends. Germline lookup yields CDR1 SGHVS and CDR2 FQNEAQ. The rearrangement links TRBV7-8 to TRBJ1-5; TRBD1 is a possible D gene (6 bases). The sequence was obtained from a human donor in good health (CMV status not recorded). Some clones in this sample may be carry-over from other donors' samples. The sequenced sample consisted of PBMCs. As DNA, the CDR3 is TGTGCCAGCAGCCTATTCAGGGGTCAAAGCAATCAGCCCCAGCATTTT. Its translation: CASSLFRGQSNQPQHF.